This TCR beta chain was sequenced in a study of cytomegalovirus exposure and HLA in healthy donors. Study-wide background: A later analysis reported the approximately 120 validation repertoires used the same platform as the roughly 700 first-cohort repertoires.

Data came from immunoSEQ multiplex PCR; TCRdb stores just in-frame clones and leaves some out. This table has approximately 200,000 clones, just over 85% appearing once. V was trimmed by 6 bases and J by 9 bases, leaving 15 bases between them. This CDR3 has 13 amino acids. V and J are TRBV23-1 and TRBJ2-1; possible D gene TRBD1, 5 bases. TRBV23-1 is treated as an ORF (open reading frame) with a function not yet certain. This clonotype originated in a woman aged 18-29 years in good health and CMV-seronegative. The sequenced sample was PBMCs. The CDR3 coding sequence is TGCGCCAGCAGCCACAGGTTTAATAGTGAGCAGTTCTTC. Amino acids: CASSHRFNSEQFF.